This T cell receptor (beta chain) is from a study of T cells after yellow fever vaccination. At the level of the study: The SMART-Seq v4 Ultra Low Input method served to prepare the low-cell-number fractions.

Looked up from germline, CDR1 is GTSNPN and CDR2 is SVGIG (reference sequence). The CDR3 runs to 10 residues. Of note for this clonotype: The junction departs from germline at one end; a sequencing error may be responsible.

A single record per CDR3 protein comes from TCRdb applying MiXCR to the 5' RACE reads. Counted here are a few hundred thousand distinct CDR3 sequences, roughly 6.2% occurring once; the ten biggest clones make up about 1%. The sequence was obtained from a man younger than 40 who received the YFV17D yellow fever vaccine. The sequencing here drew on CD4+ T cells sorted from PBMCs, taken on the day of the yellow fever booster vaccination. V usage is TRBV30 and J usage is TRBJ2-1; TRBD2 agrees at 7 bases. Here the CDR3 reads CAWSVRGGGF. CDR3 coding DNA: TGTGCCTGGAGTGTACGAGGCGGGGGCTTC.